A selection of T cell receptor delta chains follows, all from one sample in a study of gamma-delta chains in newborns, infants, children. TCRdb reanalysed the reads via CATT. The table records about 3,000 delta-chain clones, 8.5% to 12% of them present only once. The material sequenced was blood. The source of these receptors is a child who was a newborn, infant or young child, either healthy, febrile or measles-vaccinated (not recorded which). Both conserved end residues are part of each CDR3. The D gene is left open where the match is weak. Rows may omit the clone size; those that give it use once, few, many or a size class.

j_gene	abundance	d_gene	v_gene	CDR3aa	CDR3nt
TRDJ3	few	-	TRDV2	CACDTVGASGSWDTRQMFF	TGTGCCTGTGACACCGTGGGGGCCTCGGGCTCCTGGGACACCCGACAGATGTTTTTC
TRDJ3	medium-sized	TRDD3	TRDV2	CACDLLGVGGTRQMFF	TGTGCCTGTGACTTACTGGGGGTTGGCGGCACCCGACAGATGTTTTTC
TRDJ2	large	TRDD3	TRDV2	CACDILGDLTAQLFF	TGTGCCTGTGACATACTGGGGGATTTGACAGCACAACTCTTCTTT
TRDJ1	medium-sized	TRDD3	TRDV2	CACDGLGDWLRYTDKLIF	TGTGCCTGTGACGGCCTGGGGGATTGGCTCCGGTACACCGATAAACTCATCTTT
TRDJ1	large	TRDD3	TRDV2	CACDTLGEKYTDKLIF	TGTGCCTGTGACACACTGGGGGAGAAGTACACCGATAAACTCATCTTT
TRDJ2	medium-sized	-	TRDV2	CACIGGSTAQLFF	TGTGCCTGTATAGGGGGGTCGACAGCACAACTCTTCTTT
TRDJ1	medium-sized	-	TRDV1	CALGLDRAKLIF	TGTGCTCTTGGGCTCGATAGAGCTAAACTCATCTTT
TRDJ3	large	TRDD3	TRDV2	CACDILGDTSSWDTRQMFF	TGTGCCTGTGACATACTGGGGGATACGAGCTCCTGGGACACCCGACAGATGTTTTTC
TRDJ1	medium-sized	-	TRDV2	CACDTAWSPTDKLIF	TGTGCCTGTGACACGGCATGGAGTCCAACCGATAAACTCATCTTT
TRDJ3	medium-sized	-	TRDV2	CACDTVGYSWDTRQMFF	TGTGCCTGTGACACCGTGGGATACTCCTGGGACACCCGACAGATGTTTTTC
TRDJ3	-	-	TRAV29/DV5	CAAVSSVGGNSWDTRQMFF	TGTGCAGCAGTCTCTTCGGTCGGGGGAAACTCCTGGGACACCCGACAGATGTTTTTC
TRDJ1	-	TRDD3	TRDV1	CALGELWYWGDLDKLIF	TGTGCTCTTGGGGAACTATGGTACTGGGGCGATCTCGATAAACTCATCTTT
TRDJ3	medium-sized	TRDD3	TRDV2	CACDWGISWDTRQMFF	TGTGCCTGTGACTGGGGGATATCCTGGGACACCCGACAGATGTTTTTC
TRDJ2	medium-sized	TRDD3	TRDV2	CACDTVTGGPPGLTAQLFF	TGTGCCTGTGACACCGTTACTGGGGGACCCCCAGGTTTGACAGCACAACTCTTCTTT
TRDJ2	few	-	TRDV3	CAFVATWGFLTAQLFF	TGTGCCTTTGTCGCTACATGGGGATTCTTGACAGCACAACTCTTCTTT
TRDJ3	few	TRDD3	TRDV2	CACDTLWGILSSWGTRQMFF	TGTGCCTGTGACACCCTCTGGGGGATACTCAGCTCCTGGGGCACCCGACAGATGTTTTTC
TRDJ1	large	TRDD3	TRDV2	CACDTGGGYTDKLIF	TGTGCCTGTGACACCGGTGGGGGATACACCGATAAACTCATCTTT
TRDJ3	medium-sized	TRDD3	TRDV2	CACDTLGATWDTRQMFF	TGTGCCTGTGACACTCTGGGGGCTACCTGGGACACCCGACAGATGTTTTTC
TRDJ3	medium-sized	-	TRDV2	CACDTWGLSSWDTRQMFF	TGTGCCTGTGACACCTGGGGGCTTAGCTCCTGGGACACCCGACAGATGTTTTTC
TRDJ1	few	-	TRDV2	CACDTTDKLIF	TGTGCCTGTGACACCACCGATAAACTCATCTTT
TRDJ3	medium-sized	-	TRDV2	CACDTGDSWDTRQMFF	TGTGCCTGTGACACCGGGGACTCCTGGGACACCCGACAGATGTTTTTC
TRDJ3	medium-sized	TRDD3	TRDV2	CACDTVLGDGSWDTRQMFF	TGTGCCTGTGACACCGTACTGGGGGACGGCTCCTGGGACACCCGACAGATGTTTTTC
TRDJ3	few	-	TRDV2	CACDERGGGQSYWDTRQMFF	TGTGCCTGTGACGAGCGGGGAGGGGGACAGAGCTACTGGGACACCCGACAGATGTTTTTC
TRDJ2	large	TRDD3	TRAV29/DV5	CAARHWGSAQLFF	TGTGCAGCAAGGCACTGGGGGAGTGCACAACTCTTCTTT
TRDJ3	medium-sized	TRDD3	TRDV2	CACDTGGYSSWDTRQMFF	TGTGCCTGTGACACCGGGGGATACAGCTCCTGGGACACCCGACAGATGTTTTTC
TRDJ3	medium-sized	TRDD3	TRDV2	CACEGDTRSWDTRQMFF	TGTGCCTGTGAGGGGGATACGCGCTCCTGGGACACCCGACAGATGTTTTTC
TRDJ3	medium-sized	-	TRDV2	CACDTWGSRSWDTRQMFF	TGTGCCTGTGACACCTGGGGATCTCGCTCCTGGGACACCCGACAGATGTTTTTC
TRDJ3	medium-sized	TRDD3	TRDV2	CACGLGAPPSSWDTRQMFF	TGTGCCTGTGGACTGGGGGCTCCACCTAGCTCCTGGGACACCCGACAGATGTTTTTC
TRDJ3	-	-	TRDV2	CACDTWGLWDTRQMFF	TGTGCCTGTGACACCTGGGGCCTCTGGGACACCCGACAGATGTTTTTC
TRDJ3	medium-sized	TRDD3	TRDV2	CACDILGDSSWDTRQMFF	TGTGCCTGTGACATACTGGGGGATAGCTCCTGGGACACCCGACAGATGTTTTTC